A single sample gave rise to the 18 T cell receptor beta chains below, sequenced in a study of Graves' ophthalmopathy and Graves' hyperthyroidism. RNA transcripts provided the template for amplifying TCR beta CDR3 regions. Second-round multiplex PCR followed a first-round RT-PCR using HTBI primers. TCRdb re-derived calls from the multiplex PCR reads in MiXCR, one entry per CDR3 protein. The table shows about 550,000 distinct CDR3 sequences, with 39% occurring only once. Input material: peripheral blood or thyroid tissue (not recorded which). The receptors were gathered from an adult man with Graves' hyperthyroidism.

V is TRBV7-6 and J is TRBJ2-2; TRBD2 might be the D (7 bases). V lost 4 bases to trimming and J lost 3 bases, with 15 bases between them. CDR1 SGHVS and CDR2 FNYEAQ come from the germline V gene. The CDR3 is 16 residues long. CDR3 sequence reads: CASSSRGGADTGELFF. CDR3 nucleotide sequence: TGTGCCAGCAGCTCAAGGGGGGGCGCCGACACCGGGGAGCTGTTTTTT.

This chain uses TRBV28 with TRBJ2-5; 11 nucleotides align to TRBD2. Germline CDR1 reads MDHEN; CDR2 reads SYDVKM. The V gene end was trimmed by 5 bases and the J gene end by 3 bases; junction bases not matched to a gene: 8. The CDR3 has 16 residues. CDR3 bases: TGTGCCAGCAGTAAACCCCTACTAGCGGGGGAAGAGACCCAGTACTTC. It encodes CASSKPLLAGEETQYF.

In this sample, this clonotype turned up many times. The CDR3 sequence: CASSIGTGDYEQYF. In DNA, the CDR3 is TGTGCCAGCAGCATCGGGACAGGGGACTACGAGCAGTACTTC. The chain employs TRBV7-9 and TRBJ2-7; 10 bases map to TRBD1. V dropped 5 bases and J dropped 3; count of bases not matched to a gene: 4. Germline assignment: CDR1 SEHNR and CDR2 FQNEAQ (reference sequence). This CDR3 contains 14 residues.

This clonotype was picked up a small number of times. The chain employs TRBV10-3 and TRBJ2-2; 8 positions match TRBD1. Trimming took 7 bases from V and 2 from J; bases not matched to a gene: 3. The CDR3 spans 14 residues. Germline loops: CDR1 ENHRY, CDR2 SYGVKD. This CDR3 is CAIKQGGNTGELFF. CDR3 DNA sequence: TGTGCCATCAAACAGGGGGGAAACACCGGGGAGCTGTTTTTT.

This clonotype was observed many times. V is TRBV7-8 and J is TRBJ1-1, with D possibly being TRBD1 (6 bases). The CDR3 covers 16 residues. V was trimmed by 4 bases and J by 0 bases, leaving 15 bases between them. Per germline, CDR1 SGHVS and CDR2 FQNEAQ. The CDR3 region has the DNA TGTGCCAGCAGCTCCCGGACAGCTCTCATGAACACTGAAGCTTTCTTT. Its translation: CASSSRTALMNTEAFF. Full variable domain (rest looked up from reference TRBV7-8 and TRBJ1-1): GAGVSQSPRYKVAKRGQDVALRCDPISGHVSLFWYQQALGQGPEFLTYFQNEAQLDKSGLPSDRFFAERPEGSVSTLKIQRTQQEDSAVYLCASSSRTALMNTEAFFGQGTRLTVV.

For this clonotype: Being one base from a much bigger clone, this may be a read error. The chain recombines TRBV25-1 with TRBJ2-2, with 8 nucleotides matching TRBD2. CDR3 length: 16 amino acids. Germline assignment: CDR1 MGHDK and CDR2 SYGVNS. The CDR3 sequence is CASSESRGAWTGEMFF. The CDR3 DNA sequence: TGCGCCAGCAGTGAGTCGCGGGGGGCCTGGACCGGGGAGATGTTTTTT.

There are many counts of this clonotype. Here the CDR3 DNA reads TGTGCCAGCAGTCCCGGGACAGCTAATCAGCCCCAGCATTTT. Its protein product is CASSPGTANQPQHF. The V and J genes are TRBV2 and TRBJ1-5, with 7 bases that match TRBD1. This CDR3 has 14 residues. Trimming took 5 bases from V and 4 from J; bases not matched to a gene: 5. Germline V gene data show CDR1 as SNHLY and CDR2 as FYNNEI. Full variable domain (rest looked up from reference TRBV2 and TRBJ1-5): EPEVTQTPSHQVTQMGQEVILRCVPISNHLYFYWYRQILGQKVEFLVSFYNNEISEKSEIFDDQFSVERPDGSNFTLKIRSTKLEDSAMYFCASSPGTANQPQHFGDGTRLSIL.

This clonotype was picked up a small number of times. The rearrangement joins TRBV3-1 to TRBJ2-5; D assignment may be TRBD1 or TRBD2 (5 bases each). CDR1 and CDR2 (germline): LGHDT, YNNKEL (reference sequence). V lost 0 bases to trimming and J lost 5 bases, with 13 bases between them. This CDR3 comprises 15 residues. DNA of the CDR3: TGTGCCAGCAGCCAAGATGTAGGGGAGCTTGAGACCCAGTACTTC. This encodes CASSQDVGELETQYF.

Many counts were recorded for this clonotype. CDR3 sequence reads: CATSDSMRGTNEKLFF. CDR3 nucleotides: TGTGCCACCAGTGACTCCATGAGGGGTACTAATGAAAAACTGTTTTTT. This chain joins TRBV24-1 and TRBJ1-4, with a weak D call TRBD1 (5 bases). The germline V and J ends were trimmed by 4 bases and 2 bases, with 13 bases remaining between them. Germline-derived CDR1 and CDR2 are KGHDR and SFDVKD. This CDR3 is built from 16 residues.

In this sample, this clonotype turned up a few times. This chain connects TRBV9 to TRBJ1-5; 9 bases match TRBD1. V lost 7 bases to trimming and J lost 0 bases; unmatched junction nucleotides: 20. From germline, CDR1 is SGDLS and CDR2 YYNGEE. CDR3 size: 20 residues. This CDR3 reads CASSPGPGTGIPHSNQPQHF. In nucleotides, the CDR3 is TGTGCCAGCTCACCCGGCCCCGGGACAGGGATCCCTCATAGCAATCAGCCCCAGCATTTT.

The rearrangement links TRBV7-2 to TRBJ1-2; 7 nucleotides match TRBD1. CDR3 length equals 17 residues. V was pared by 5 bases and J by 3 bases, with 15 bases of the junction left unmatched. Germline assignment: CDR1 SGHTA and CDR2 FQGNSA. This CDR3 reads CASSTTVLDRADYGYTF. CDR3 nucleotide sequence: TGTGCCAGCAGCACGACGGTCCTAGACAGGGCAGACTATGGCTACACCTTC.

This chain uses TRBV19 with TRBJ2-2; D unclear. CDR1 LNHDA and CDR2 SQIVND come from the germline V gene (reference sequence). V was cut by 6 bases and J by 5 bases, with 10 bases left in between. The CDR3 length is 13 residues. CDR3 protein: CASSSEGTGELFF. CDR3 nucleotide sequence: TGTGCCAGTAGCAGTGAAGGGACCGGGGAGCTGTTTTTT. The whole variable domain, remainder taken from reference TRBV19 and TRBJ2-2, is DGGITQSPKYLFRKEGQNVTLSCEQNLNHDAMYWYRQDPGQGLRLIYYSQIVNDFQKGDIAEGYSVSREKKESFPLTVTSAQKNPTAFYLCASSSEGTGELFFGEGSRLTVL.

In this sample, this clonotype turned up many times. The chain combines TRBV29-1 with TRBJ1-1, with D uncertain. Trimming cost V 6 bases and J 7 bases, with 9 bases left between them. The length of the CDR3 is 10 residues. Germline-derived CDR1 and CDR2 are SQVTM and ANQGSEA. The CDR3 here is CSVWWDEAFF. CDR3 bases: TGCAGCGTGTGGTGGGATGAAGCTTTCTTT.

This clonotype was seen just once. The junction and the germline gene differ at one end; a read error may be behind it. This sequence joins TRBV19 and TRBJ1-1; 10 positions match TRBD1. This CDR3 contains 16 residues. Looked up from germline, CDR1 is LNHDA and CDR2 is SQIVND (reference sequence). For the CDR3, the DNA is TGTACCAGTAGTGGCCGGGACAGGGGACCGAACACTGAAGCTTTCTTT. Translated, it gives CTSSGRDRGPNTEAFF. Full variable domain (remainder filled in from reference TRBV19 and TRBJ1-1): DGGITQSPKYLFRKEGQNVTLSCEQNLNHDAMYWYRQDPGQGLRLIYYSQIVNDFQKGDIAEGYSVSREKKESFPLTVTSAQKNPTAFYLCTSSGRDRGPNTEAFFGQGTRLTVV.

In this sample, this clonotype turned up many times. The rearrangement links TRBV20-1 to TRBJ2-7; 10 bases map to TRBD1. This CDR3 is 15 amino acids long. The V gene end was trimmed by 0 bases and the J gene end by 4 bases; junction bases not matched to a gene: 6. The germline V gene encodes CDR1 DFQATT and CDR2 SNEGSKA (reference sequence). CDR3 in DNA: TGCAGTGCTAGAGAGGTGGGACAGGGGTATTACGAGCAGTACTTC. This codes for CSAREVGQGYYEQYF.

The chain is built from TRBV27 and TRBJ1-1; D not resolved. The V and J ends lost 6 bases and 0 bases respectively, with 8 bases between them. Germline V CDR1 and CDR2: MNHEY, SMNVEV (reference sequence). The CDR3 extends over 13 amino acids. The DNA for the CDR3 is TGTGCCAGCAGAACTCAGGTGAACACTGAAGCTTTCTTT. As protein: CASRTQVNTEAFF.

This clonotype was counted a few times. The chain recombines TRBV12-3 or TRBV12-4 with TRBJ1-2; D is unresolved. V was shortened by 6 bases and J by 5 bases, with 19 bases between the two germline ends. The CDR3 is 15 amino acids. The CDR3 reads CASSDPRTLKYGYTF. The CDR3 DNA sequence: TGTGCCAGCAGCGACCCGCGGACCCTGAAGTATGGCTACACCTTC.

V is TRBV5-1 and J is TRBJ2-2; a weak D match, TRBD2 (6 bases). Deletions cut 0 bases from V and 6 bases from J, with 15 bases between. The CDR3 is 16 residues long. CDR1 and CDR2 from the germline V gene are SGHRS and YFSETQ. CDR3: CASSLVSGSASGELFF. Here the CDR3 DNA reads TGCGCCAGCAGCTTGGTTTCCGGGAGCGCGTCCGGGGAGCTGTTTTTT. Using reference TRBV5-1 and TRBJ2-2 for the parts outside the CDR3, the full variable domain is KAGVTQTPRYLIKTRGQQVTLSCSPISGHRSVSWYQQTPGQGLQFLFEYFSETQRNKGNFPGRFSGRQFSNSRSEMNVSTLELGDSALYLCASSLVSGSASGELFFGEGSRLTVL.